The clone carrying this TCR beta chain was found many times. What it binds is unknown. These data belong to a study of T cells in Graves' hyperthyroidism and ophthalmopathy. Study results and limitations: Blood also carried most thyroid clonotypes expanded above 0.001.

The CDR3 has 14 amino acids. The V and J ends lost 7 bases and 0 bases respectively, with 12 bases between them. CDR1 is MNHNS, CDR2 SASEGT, per germline. The PBMCs were sourced from fresh peripheral blood (more than 9 ml). Amplification of TCR beta CDR3 regions was performed using RNA transcripts as template. When the TCR CDR3 underwent first-round RT-PCR, the HTBI primer set was used. TCRdb ran MiXCR on the multiplex PCR reads and lists one entry per CDR3 protein. This table holds about 400,000 distinct CDR3 sequences, more than 12% found once. The receptor was derived from a woman in her 30s with Graves' ophthalmopathy. The chain combines TRBV6-1 with TRBJ1-1; maybe TRBD1 (6 bases). Source material: blood. Here the CDR3 DNA reads TGTGCCAGCACCCGGGACACCTTGAACACTGAAGCTTTCTTT. Its protein product is CASTRDTLNTEAFF.